What follows are 2 T cell receptor beta chains derived from one specimen sequenced in a study of cytomegalovirus exposure and HLA in healthy donors. Primers: 60 Vbeta forward and 13 Jbeta reverse. Some clones are missing from TCRdb's copy, which holds only in-frame ones; the method was immunoSEQ multiplex PCR. This table holds about 83,000 clones, more than 80% found once. Sequencing was carried out using PBMCs. The receptors originated from a woman aged 30 to 39 in good health and CMV-seronegative.

CDR3 amino acids: CASSLSSDRGPFREYF. The CDR3 DNA is TGTGCCAGCAGTTTATCCTCGGACAGGGGCCCCTTTCGAGAGTACTTC. The rearrangement uses TRBV28 and TRBJ2-7, with 9 bases lining up with TRBD1. Germline V CDR1 and CDR2: MDHEN, SYDVKM. V shed 1 base and J 11 bases; nucleotides not matched to a gene: 15. The CDR3 runs to 16 residues. The full variable domain, in which reference TRBV28 and TRBJ2-7 provide the parts outside the CDR3, is DVKVTQSSRYLVKRTGEKVFLECVQDMDHENMFWYRQDPGLGLRLIYFSYDVKMKEKGDIPEGYSVSREKKERFSLILESASTNQTSMYLCASSLSSDRGPFREYFGPGTRLTVT.

The V call is TRBV27, the J call TRBJ2-2; D gene unclear. Trimming stripped 2 bases from V and 1 base from J, with 14 bases between. This CDR3 is built from 17 residues. Germline values: CDR1 MNHEY, CDR2 SMNVEV (reference sequence). For the CDR3, the DNA is TGTGCCAGCAGTTTACAACCCAGCAGGTTGAACACCGGGGAGCTGTTTTTT. Protein: CASSLQPSRLNTGELFF.